This entry is about one TCR beta chain. What it recognizes is unknown. It was with a sample-barcoded 5' primer and a J-beta primer mix that a second PCR of roughly 6 to 12 cycles was run. With 12 random nucleotides, a template-switch adaptor tagged each individual cDNA molecule. TCRdb analysed the 5' RACE reads with MiXCR anew, one entry per CDR3 protein. The sample records roughly 700,000 distinct CDR3 sequences, less than 40% being singletons. This specimen comes from a study of blood T cells in healthy people across ages. Study observations and caveats: While age rose, TCR beta diversity per million T cells dropped in a roughly linear way. Across samples, TCR beta diversity tracked strongly with naive T cell percentage.

Germline values: CDR1 MDHEN, CDR2 SYDVKM. The CDR3 length is 13 residues. Between the trimmed V and J ends, which lost 7 bases and 1 base, there was a span of 9 bases. Input material: blood. The clonotype comes from a woman older than 75 in good health. J is TRBJ2-3 and V is TRBV28; no clear D. The CDR3 DNA reads as TGTGCCAGCACCGTTGGCCGCACAGATACGCAGTATTTT. Encoded protein: CASTVGRTDTQYF.